The T cell receptor (beta chain) under discussion was sequenced for a study of yellow fever vaccine responses in identical twins. Trimming stripped 5 bases from V and 2 bases from J, with 16 bases between. CDR1 and CDR2 from the germline V gene are SQVTM and ANQGSEA. The CDR3 is 14 residues long. TCRdb fed the RT-PCR reads into MiXCR, producing one record per CDR3 protein. Found here are about 34,000 distinct CDR3 sequences, 50% to 65% of them singletons; the top ten hold roughly 4.3%. The sequenced sample was T cells from blood (PBMCs), unsorted or a sorted subset (not recorded which), obtained before or after yellow fever vaccination (not recorded which). The receptor comes from a woman younger than 35 who received the yellow fever vaccine. The chain is built from TRBV29-1 and TRBJ2-7; perhaps TRBD2 as D (6 bases). CDR3 region: CSVPGTAEPYEQYF. As DNA, the CDR3 is TGCAGCGTTCCCGGGACTGCCGAACCCTACGAGCAGTACTTC.